This passage covers 27 T cell receptor beta chains from one sample sequenced in a study of OX40 agonist ivuxolimab in advanced cancers. Profiled with immunoSEQ multiplex PCR; TCRdb holds only in-frame clones, not every one. The data contain fewer than 80,000 clones, about nine tenths of them seen just once; the ten biggest clones take up 14% to 15%. The specimen comprised CD4+ or CD8+ T cells sorted from blood, sampled in a trial of the OX40 agonist ivuxolimab. Every receptor here comes from an adult with an advanced solid tumor such as melanoma, head and neck, liver or kidney cancer.

The chain joins TRBV19 to TRBJ2-3; the match to TRBD2 covers 7 bases. CDR1 LNHDA and CDR2 SQIVND come from the germline V gene (reference sequence). This CDR3 has 15 residues. The trim removed 5 bases at V and 3 bases at J, leaving 8 bases unmatched. CDR3 residues: CASSLRREKTDTQYF. DNA for the CDR3: TGTGCCAGTAGTCTCAGGCGGGAGAAGACAGATACGCAGTATTTT.

The chain has TRBV19 and TRBJ2-2, with 14 bases aligning to TRBD2. Germline CDR1 and CDR2: LNHDA and SQIVND (reference sequence). Germline trimming cut 5 bases from V and 5 bases from J; bases unmatched to any gene: 10. The CDR3 sequence is 18 residues long. The DNA for the CDR3 is TGTGCCAGTAGTCCATGGACTAGCGGGAGGAGGTGGACCGGGGAGCTGTTTTTT. Translated, it gives CASSPWTSGRRWTGELFF.

The rearrangement joins TRBV2 to TRBJ2-5, with a weak D call TRBD1 (7 bases). V lost 9 bases and J 4 bases, leaving 18 bases between the germline ends. Germline CDR1 reads SNHLY; CDR2 reads FYNNEI. This CDR3 region has 14 residues. The CDR3 DNA reads TGTGCCAGTGGGAATGCTCAGGGGGGAGAGACCCAGTACTTC. It yields the protein CASGNAQGGETQYF.

CDR3 nucleotides: TGTGCCACCAGCTCGTCACATTCGGGACTAGCGGCAGCGAACACCGGGGAGCTGTTTTTT. This sequence encodes CATSSSHSGLAAANTGELFF. The chain is built from TRBV15 and TRBJ2-2; 11 bases are shared with TRBD2. Germline V gene sequence: CDR1 LNHNV, CDR2 YYDKDF (reference sequence). CDR3 length: 20 residues. Trimming at V came to 5 bases and at J to 0 bases, leaving 14 bases not matched to a gene.

The rearrangement joins TRBV19 to TRBJ1-1; D call uncertain. The germline V gene encodes CDR1 LNHDA and CDR2 SQIVND (reference sequence). This CDR3 is 14 amino acids long. V was shortened by 0 bases and J by 3 bases, with 8 bases between the two germline ends. The chain's CDR3 is CASSIDLVDTEAFF. The CDR3 nucleotides are TGTGCCAGTAGTATAGATCTGGTTGACACTGAAGCTTTCTTT.

The rearrangement links TRBV4-1 to TRBJ2-3; tentatively, D is TRBD1 or TRBD2 (5 bases each). Germline V gene sequence: CDR1 MGHRA, CDR2 YSYEKL. CDR3 length equals 14 residues. V lost 0 bases and J 5 bases, leaving 9 bases between the germline ends. This CDR3 is CASSQEGTLDTQYF. In nucleotides, the CDR3 is TGCGCCAGCAGCCAAGAGGGGACGCTAGATACGCAGTATTTT.

The sample holds a few counts of this clone. Other DNA sequences from this sample encode an identical CDR3 as well. The gene calls are TRBV27 and TRBJ2-1; no reliable D call. The CDR3 loop spans 13 amino acids. Trimming left V 2 bases short and J 2 bases short, with 4 bases between. Germline V gene data show CDR1 as MNHEY and CDR2 as SMNVEV (reference sequence). CDR3 DNA: TGTGCCAGCAGTTTAGGGACCTACAATGAGCAGTTCTTC. Its protein product is CASSLGTYNEQFF.

The rearrangement uses TRBV7-3 and TRBJ2-6; the match to TRBD1 covers 9 bases. Unmatched junction bases numbered 3, after V lost 4 bases and J lost 2 bases. The germline gives CDR1 SGHTA, CDR2 FQGTGA. The CDR3 covers 16 residues. This chain's CDR3 is CASSSGQGTGANVLTF. The CDR3, as DNA: TGTGCCAGCAGCTCAGGACAGGGGACTGGGGCCAACGTCCTGACTTTC.

This chain joins TRBV4-3 and TRBJ1-2; D call uncertain. This CDR3 region has 15 residues. The V gene's germline CDR1 is LGHNA and CDR2 YSLEER. V dropped 1 base and J dropped 1 base, with 10 bases sitting between them. CDR3 in amino acids: CASSQAPNGNYGYTF. CDR3 DNA sequence: TGCGCCAGCAGCCAAGCGCCCAACGGTAACTATGGCTACACCTTC.

The rearrangement links TRBV7-2 to TRBJ2-1, with a tentative D call TRBD1 (5 bases). Trimming stripped 0 bases from V and 2 bases from J, with 14 bases between. The germline V gene encodes CDR1 SGHTA and CDR2 FQGNSA. The CDR3 covers 17 residues. The CDR3 region is CASSLALRGSTYNEQFF. CDR3 nucleotides: TGTGCCAGCAGCTTAGCGTTAAGGGGAAGTACCTACAATGAGCAGTTCTTC.

This clone was counted once. The chain combines TRBV7-6 with TRBJ2-2, with D perhaps being TRBD1 or TRBD2 (5 bases each). The CDR3 is made up of 15 amino acids. CDR1 is SGHVS, CDR2 FNYEAQ, per germline. Trimming stripped 6 bases from V and 5 bases from J, with 16 bases between. The CDR3, as DNA: TGTGCCAGCAGTCCCGAGGGGTGGTTGACCGGGGAGCTGTTTTTT. This translates into CASSPEGWLTGELFF.

The J gene is TRBJ1-5, the V gene TRBV4-1, with unresolved D. Trimming cost V 0 bases and J 5 bases, with 2 bases left between them. Germline V gives CDR1 MGHRA, CDR2 YSYEKL. The CDR3 totals 12 residues. The chain's CDR3 is CASSQDDQPQHF. The CDR3, as DNA: TGCGCCAGCAGCCAAGACGATCAGCCCCAGCATTTT.

This clone was seen a few times. The chain links TRBV4-3 to TRBJ2-3, with 9 positions matching TRBD2. The ends lost 0 bases at V and 3 bases at J; junction bases unmatched: 10. The CDR3 is 18 amino acids. The V gene's germline CDR1 is LGHNA and CDR2 YSLEER. The CDR3 bases are TGCGCCAGCAGCCAAGATATAACGCTAGCGGGAAGGACAGATACGCAGTATTTT. Its protein product is CASSQDITLAGRTDTQYF.

J is TRBJ2-7 and V is TRBV11-2; TRBD1 matches 9 bases. CDR3 length equals 14 residues. Trimming took 5 bases from V and 5 from J; bases not matched to a gene: 7. Looked up from germline, CDR1 is SGHAT and CDR2 is FQNNGV. The DNA for the CDR3 is TGTGCCAGCAGCCTAGGCTGGACAGGGGACGAGCAGTACTTC. Protein product: CASSLGWTGDEQYF. The full variable domain, with the rest looked up from reference TRBV11-2 and TRBJ2-7, is EAGVAQSPRYKIIEKRQSVAFWCNPISGHATLYWYQQILGQGPKLLIQFQNNGVVDDSQLPKDRFSAERLKGVDSTLKIQPAKLEDSAVYLCASSLGWTGDEQYFGPGTRLTVT.

This clone showed up just once. This chain uses TRBV4-2 with TRBJ1-1, with a possible D match to TRBD1 (6 bases). Looked up from germline, CDR1 is LGHNA and CDR2 is YNFKEQ. This CDR3 region has 14 residues. The V and J ends lost 8 bases and 1 base respectively, with 14 bases between them. The CDR3 coding sequence is TGTGCCAGCTCCCTGGGGGGGCCGAACACTGAAGCTTTCTTT. Protein product: CASSLGGPNTEAFF.

This rearrangement joins TRBV4-2 to TRBJ2-3; 7 nucleotides agree with TRBD2. V was clipped by 8 bases and J by 2 bases; unmatched bases: 10. Germline V gives CDR1 LGHNA, CDR2 YNFKEQ. The CDR3 runs 15 residues. DNA of the CDR3: TGTGCCAGCCGACCGGGGAGGGTTAACACAGATACGCAGTATTTT. Protein product: CASRPGRVNTDTQYF.

The chain joins TRBV4-3 to TRBJ2-7; D might be TRBD1 or TRBD2, each matching 5 bases. The CDR3 is 14 amino acids. The ends were cut back, 1 base at V and 2 bases at J, with 9 bases in the middle. The germline V gene encodes CDR1 LGHNA and CDR2 YSLEER. The CDR3 nucleotides read TGCGCCAGCAGCCAAGCGGGACCCGCCTACGAGCAGTACTTC. Translating it yields CASSQAGPAYEQYF.

The V gene is TRBV27, the J gene TRBJ2-1; 8 nucleotides line up with TRBD2. From germline, CDR1 is MNHEY and CDR2 SMNVEV (reference sequence). There are 15 residues in the CDR3. J gave up 9 bases and V 0 bases, and 7 bases lay outside the gene matches. The DNA of the CDR3 is TGTGCCAGCAGTTTATCGTGGAATAGCGGGGTTGAGCAGTTCTTC. Protein: CASSLSWNSGVEQFF.

This clone was observed a single time. The chain links TRBV10-3 to TRBJ2-7, with D possibly matching TRBD2 (6 bases). The CDR3 contains 14 residues. Germline-derived CDR1 and CDR2 are ENHRY and SYGVKD. V was pared by 0 bases and J by 7 bases, with 13 bases between. The CDR3 nucleotides read TGTGCCATCAGTGAGTCGGGGGGAGCAGGTGAGCAGTACTTC. Translating it yields CAISESGGAGEQYF.

CDR3 in amino acids: CASSDTGNTEAFF. The CDR3 nucleotides are TGTGCCAGCAGTGACACGGGGAACACTGAAGCTTTCTTT. This chain uses TRBV2 with TRBJ1-1; D uncertain. V lost 3 bases and J lost 1, with 6 bases in between. The germline V gene encodes CDR1 SNHLY and CDR2 FYNNEI. This CDR3 comprises 13 residues.

This clone has more than one count but fewer than ten. This CDR3 is CASSQDMGGSYEQYF. The CDR3 DNA reads TGTGCCAGCAGCCAAGATATGGGAGGATCCTACGAGCAGTACTTC. The chain recombines TRBV4-2 with TRBJ2-7; the D gene is possibly TRBD2 (6 bases). Per the germline V gene, CDR1 is LGHNA and CDR2 is YNFKEQ. With 0 bases removed from V and 1 base from J, the gap between germline ends came to 10 bases. The CDR3 has 15 amino acids.

The V and J genes are TRBV5-4 and TRBJ2-2; TRBD2 matches at 14 bases. The CDR3 is 17 residues long. The germline gives CDR1 SGHNT, CDR2 YYREEE (reference sequence). V dropped 3 bases and J dropped 7; count of bases not matched to a gene: 8. CDR3 protein: CASSSEGLAGVIGELFF. Written as DNA, the CDR3 is TGTGCCAGCAGCTCAGAGGGACTAGCGGGAGTAATCGGGGAGCTGTTTTTT.

This clone was found once. The rearrangement links TRBV10-3 to TRBJ2-3; D is possibly TRBD1 (6 bases). Germline lookup yields CDR1 ENHRY and CDR2 SYGVKD. V was pared by 4 bases and J by 1 base, with 21 bases between. The CDR3 spans 18 residues. The CDR3 coding sequence is TGTGCCATCAGTGCTCGACAGGCTGATTACTCTGGCACAGATACGCAGTATTTT. Encoded protein: CAISARQADYSGTDTQYF.

The rearrangement joins TRBV11-2 to TRBJ2-7; 9 bases align to TRBD2. J was trimmed by 2 bases and V by 1 base; bases with no gene match: 3. This CDR3 comprises 15 residues. CDR1 and CDR2 (germline): SGHAT, FQNNGV. The CDR3 DNA reads TGTGCCAGCAGCTTAGGGGCTAGCGGGGCCTACGAGCAGTACTTC. This translates into CASSLGASGAYEQYF.

The CDR3: CASSLGTGNWRNTEAFF. The CDR3 nucleotides read TGTGCCAGCAGCTTAGGGACAGGGAATTGGAGGAACACTGAAGCTTTCTTT. The chain uses TRBV13 and TRBJ1-1, with 7 bases matching TRBD1. The germline V gene encodes CDR1 PRHDT and CDR2 FYEKMQ (reference sequence). CDR3 length equals 17 residues. The J segment lost 1 base and the V segment lost 0 bases, leaving 8 bases of the junction unmatched.

V gene TRBV7-9 combines with J gene TRBJ2-1, with 14 bases identical to TRBD2. The CDR3 is 15 amino acids. J lost 8 bases, V lost 1 base, and 1 base had no gene match. The germline V gene encodes CDR1 SEHNR and CDR2 FQNEAQ (reference sequence). The chain's CDR3 is CASSLGTSGRYEQFF. The CDR3 nucleotides read TGTGCCAGCAGCTTAGGGACTAGCGGGAGGTATGAGCAGTTCTTC.

This chain links TRBV7-9 with TRBJ2-3; 12 positions agree with TRBD2. Germline V gives CDR1 SEHNR, CDR2 FQNEAQ (reference sequence). This CDR3 has 17 amino acids. Unmatched junction bases numbered 6, after V lost 5 bases and J lost 0 bases. The CDR3 reads CASSPRTSGASTDTQYF. In DNA form, the CDR3 reads TGTGCCAGCAGCCCGAGGACTAGCGGGGCCAGCACAGATACGCAGTATTTT.